This T cell receptor (beta chain) was captured in a study of neurological immune-mediated disorders. General study results and limits: When the repertoires were grouped phylogenetically, those of 18 of the 34 multiple sclerosis patients came together in a single cluster of related CDR3 sequences, which points to a possible repertoire-level signature. HTLV-1-associated myelopathy had the most TCR clonal expansion, and multiple sclerosis had the least, less than healthy controls.

This clonotype was counted ten times or more. The antigen is not known. Template-switch 5'RACE cDNA synthesis added a 10-nucleotide unique molecular identifier. MiXCR, run by TCRdb on the 5' RACE reads, gives a single entry per CDR3 protein. The sample carries fewer than 75,000 distinct CDR3 sequences, nearly 3.5% recorded once. Germline V gene sequence: CDR1 SGHRS, CDR2 YFSETQ. The CDR3 has 14 amino acids. Trimming removed 9 bases at V and 1 base at J, with 16 bases between. The sample taken for sequencing was PBMCs. This receptor was obtained from a man aged 35 to 55 with multiple sclerosis. V is TRBV5-1 and J is TRBJ2-5; possibly TRBD2 for D (6 bases). The CDR3 coding sequence is TGCGCCACCCGTCGGAGTAGCGGCCAAGAGACCCAGTACTTC. Protein: CATRRSSGQETQYF.